This TCR beta chain was found in a study of shared clonotypes between healthy human individuals. Naive CD8 isolation took CD45RO-negative cells positively selected for CCR7 and excluded terminally differentiated effector memory CD45RA+ cells. Findings and limits, study-wide: Sorted-subset sequencing, rarefaction showed, was incomplete despite large depth.

Profiling relied on immunoSEQ multiplex PCR, and the TCRdb table lists in-frame clones only, not all of them. Of under 2,000,000 clones in the sample, roughly 94% were seen once. Comment on this clone: Its target is unknown.

Looked up from germline, CDR1 is WSHSY and CDR2 is SAAADI. CDR3 length: 12 residues. Trimming took 1 base from V and 3 from J, leaving 2 bases between them. V is TRBV10-2 and J is TRBJ2-3; D gene unclear. The TCR sequence derives from a man between 18 and 35 years old in good health. The sample taken for sequencing was naive CD8+ T cells sorted from blood. The CDR3, as DNA: TGCGCCAGCAGTGAGTGGACAGATACGCAGTATTTT. It yields the protein CASSEWTDTQYF.